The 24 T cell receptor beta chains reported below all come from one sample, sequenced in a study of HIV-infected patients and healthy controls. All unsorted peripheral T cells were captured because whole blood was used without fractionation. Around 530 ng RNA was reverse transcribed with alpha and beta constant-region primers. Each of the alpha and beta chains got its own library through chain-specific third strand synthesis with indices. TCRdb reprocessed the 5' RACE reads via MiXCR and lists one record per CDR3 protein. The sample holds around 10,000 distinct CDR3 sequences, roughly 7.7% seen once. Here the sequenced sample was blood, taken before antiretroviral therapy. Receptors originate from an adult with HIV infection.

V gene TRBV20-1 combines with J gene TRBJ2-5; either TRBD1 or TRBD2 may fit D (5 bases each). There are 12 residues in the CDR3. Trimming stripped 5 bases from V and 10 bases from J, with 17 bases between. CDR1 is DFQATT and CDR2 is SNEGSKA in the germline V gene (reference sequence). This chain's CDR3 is CSAQGVATSQYF. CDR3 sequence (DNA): TGCAGTGCTCAAGGGGTCGCAACTAGCCAGTACTTC.

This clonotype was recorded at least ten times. The DNA of the CDR3 is TGTGCCAGCAGCTTATCAGCGGGGGGGCCTTCGGAGACCCAGTACTTC. The encoded protein is CASSLSAGGPSETQYF. This chain uses TRBV7-3 with TRBJ2-5, with 10 bases that match TRBD2. The CDR3 totals 16 residues. Germline V gene lookup returns CDR1 SGHTA and CDR2 FQGTGA. The J segment lost 5 bases and the V segment lost 2 bases, leaving 8 bases of the junction unmatched.

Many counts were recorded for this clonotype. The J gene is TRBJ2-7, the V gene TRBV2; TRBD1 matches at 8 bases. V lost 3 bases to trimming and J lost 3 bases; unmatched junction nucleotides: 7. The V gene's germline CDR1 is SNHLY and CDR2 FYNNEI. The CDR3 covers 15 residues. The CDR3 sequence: CASSDGDRTLYEQYF. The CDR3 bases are TGTGCCAGCAGTGACGGGGACAGGACCCTCTACGAGCAGTACTTC.

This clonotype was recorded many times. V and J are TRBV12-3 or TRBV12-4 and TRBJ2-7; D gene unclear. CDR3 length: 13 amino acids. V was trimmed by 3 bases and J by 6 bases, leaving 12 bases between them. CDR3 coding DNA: TGTGCCAGCAGTTTTATCGGCAGCTCCGAGCAGTACTTC. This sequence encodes CASSFIGSSEQYF.

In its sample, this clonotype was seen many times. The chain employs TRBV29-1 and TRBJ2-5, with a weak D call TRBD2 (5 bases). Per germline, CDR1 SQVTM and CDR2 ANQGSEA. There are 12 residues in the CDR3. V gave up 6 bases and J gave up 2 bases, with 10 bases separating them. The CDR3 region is CSVAPGQETQYF. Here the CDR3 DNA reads TGCAGCGTCGCCCCGGGACAAGAGACCCAGTACTTC.

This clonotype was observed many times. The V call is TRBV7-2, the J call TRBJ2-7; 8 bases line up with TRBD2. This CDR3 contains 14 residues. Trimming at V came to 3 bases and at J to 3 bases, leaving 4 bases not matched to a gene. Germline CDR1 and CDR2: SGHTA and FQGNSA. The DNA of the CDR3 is TGTGCCAGCAGCTTCAGCCGGGGGGGCTACGAGCAGTACTTC. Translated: CASSFSRGGYEQYF.

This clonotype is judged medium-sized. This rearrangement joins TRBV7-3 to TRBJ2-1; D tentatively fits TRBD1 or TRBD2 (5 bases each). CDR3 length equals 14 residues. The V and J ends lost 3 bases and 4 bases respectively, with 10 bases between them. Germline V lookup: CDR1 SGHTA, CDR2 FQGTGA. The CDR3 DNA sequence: TGTGCCAGCAGCTTGGGGGTGGGGTACAATGAGCAGTTCTTC. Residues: CASSLGVGYNEQFF.

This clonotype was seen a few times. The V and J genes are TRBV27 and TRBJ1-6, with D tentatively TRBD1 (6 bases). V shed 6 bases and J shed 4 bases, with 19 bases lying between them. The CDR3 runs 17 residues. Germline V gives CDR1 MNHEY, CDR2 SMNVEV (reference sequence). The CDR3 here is CASRRGVGNLYNSPLHF. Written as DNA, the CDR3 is TGTGCCAGCAGGAGGGGGGTTGGTAACCTTTATAATTCACCCCTCCACTTT.

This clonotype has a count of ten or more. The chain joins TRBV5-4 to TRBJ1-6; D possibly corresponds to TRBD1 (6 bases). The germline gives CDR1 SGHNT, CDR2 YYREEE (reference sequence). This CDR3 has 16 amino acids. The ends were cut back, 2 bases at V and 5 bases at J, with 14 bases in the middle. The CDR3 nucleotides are TGTGCCAGCAGCTTCCCGCAGGGGAGGAATAATTCACCCCTCCACTTT. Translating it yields CASSFPQGRNNSPLHF.

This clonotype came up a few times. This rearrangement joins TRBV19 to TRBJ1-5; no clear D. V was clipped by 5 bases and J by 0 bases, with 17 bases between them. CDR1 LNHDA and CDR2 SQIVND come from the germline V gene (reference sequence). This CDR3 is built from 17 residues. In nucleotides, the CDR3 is TGTGCCAGTAGTTCGTATTCGGGGAGTTATAGCAATCAGCCCCAGCATTTT. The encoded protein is CASSSYSGSYSNQPQHF.

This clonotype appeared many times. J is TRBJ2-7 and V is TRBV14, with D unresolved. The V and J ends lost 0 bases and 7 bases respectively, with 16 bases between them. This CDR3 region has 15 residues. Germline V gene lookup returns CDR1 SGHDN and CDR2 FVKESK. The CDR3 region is CASSQEWVSLGEQYF. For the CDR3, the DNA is TGTGCCAGCAGCCAAGAATGGGTTAGCCTCGGAGAGCAGTACTTC.

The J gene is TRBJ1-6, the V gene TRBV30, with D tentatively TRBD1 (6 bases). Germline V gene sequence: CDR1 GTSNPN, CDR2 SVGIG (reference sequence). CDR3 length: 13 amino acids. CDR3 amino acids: CVCAITGNSPLHF. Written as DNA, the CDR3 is TGTGTCTGCGCCATAACAGGGAATTCACCCCTCCACTTT.

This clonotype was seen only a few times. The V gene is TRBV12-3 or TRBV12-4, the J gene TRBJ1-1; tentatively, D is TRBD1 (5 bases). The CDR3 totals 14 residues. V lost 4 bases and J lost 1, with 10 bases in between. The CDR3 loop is CASSWGGTNTEAFF. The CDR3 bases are TGTGCCAGCAGTTGGGGGGGGACGAACACTGAAGCTTTCTTT.

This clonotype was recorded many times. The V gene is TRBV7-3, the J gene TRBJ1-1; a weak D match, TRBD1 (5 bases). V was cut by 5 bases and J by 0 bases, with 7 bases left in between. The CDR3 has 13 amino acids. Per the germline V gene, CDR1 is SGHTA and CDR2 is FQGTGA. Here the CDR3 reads CASSRQMNTEAFF. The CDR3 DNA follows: TGTGCCAGCAGCAGACAGATGAACACTGAAGCTTTCTTT.

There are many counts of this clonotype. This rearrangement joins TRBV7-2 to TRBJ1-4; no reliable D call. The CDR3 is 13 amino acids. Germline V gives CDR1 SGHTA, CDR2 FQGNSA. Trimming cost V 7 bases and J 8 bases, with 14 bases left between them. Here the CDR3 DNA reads TGTGCCAGCATCCCGACCTTAGGGGAAAAACTGTTTTTT. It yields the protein CASIPTLGEKLFF.

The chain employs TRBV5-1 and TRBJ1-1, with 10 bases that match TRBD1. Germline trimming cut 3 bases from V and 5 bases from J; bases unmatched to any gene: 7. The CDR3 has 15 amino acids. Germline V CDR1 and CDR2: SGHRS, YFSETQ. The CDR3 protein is CASSSGDRGLTEAFF. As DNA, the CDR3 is TGCGCCAGCAGCTCCGGGGACAGGGGCTTAACTGAAGCTTTCTTT.

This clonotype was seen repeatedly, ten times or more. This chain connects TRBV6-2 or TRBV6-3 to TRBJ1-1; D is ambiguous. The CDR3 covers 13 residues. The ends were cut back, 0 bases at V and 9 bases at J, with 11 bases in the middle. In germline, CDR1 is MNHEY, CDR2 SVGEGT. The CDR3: CASSYSRAGKAFF. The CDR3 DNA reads TGTGCCAGCAGTTACTCGCGGGCTGGAAAAGCTTTCTTT.

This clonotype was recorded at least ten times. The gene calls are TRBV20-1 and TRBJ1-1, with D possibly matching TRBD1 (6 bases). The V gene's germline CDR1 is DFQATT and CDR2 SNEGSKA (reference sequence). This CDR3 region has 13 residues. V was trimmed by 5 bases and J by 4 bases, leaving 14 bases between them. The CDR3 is CSARRGRGTEAFF. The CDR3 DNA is TGCAGTGCTCGGAGGGGCAGGGGCACTGAAGCTTTCTTT.

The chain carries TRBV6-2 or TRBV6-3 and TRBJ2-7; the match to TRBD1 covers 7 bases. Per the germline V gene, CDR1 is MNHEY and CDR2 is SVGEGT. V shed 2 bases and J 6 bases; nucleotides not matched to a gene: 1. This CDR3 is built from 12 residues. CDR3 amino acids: CASSYRQGEQYF. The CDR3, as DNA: TGTGCCAGCAGTTACCGACAGGGCGAGCAGTACTTC.

The CDR3 bases are TGTGCCAGCATCTACCCAGAGGGCACTGAAGCTTTCTTT. Protein product: CASIYPEGTEAFF. The chain links TRBV28 to TRBJ1-1; D is uncertain. V dropped 7 bases and J dropped 4 bases, with 13 bases sitting between them. From germline, CDR1 is MDHEN and CDR2 SYDVKM. The CDR3 loop spans 13 amino acids.

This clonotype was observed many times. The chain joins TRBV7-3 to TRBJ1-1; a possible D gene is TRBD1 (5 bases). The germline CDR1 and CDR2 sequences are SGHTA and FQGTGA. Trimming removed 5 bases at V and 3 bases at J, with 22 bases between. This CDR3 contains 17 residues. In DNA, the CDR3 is TGTGCCAGCAGCCCTTATCCCCGGGGCGGCGTGGACACTGAAGCTTTCTTT. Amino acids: CASSPYPRGGVDTEAFF.

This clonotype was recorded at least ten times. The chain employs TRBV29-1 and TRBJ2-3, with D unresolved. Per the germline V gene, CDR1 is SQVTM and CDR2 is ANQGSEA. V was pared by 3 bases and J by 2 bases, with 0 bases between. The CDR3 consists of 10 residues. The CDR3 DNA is TGCAGCGTTGACACAGATACGCAGTATTTT. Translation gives CSVDTDTQYF.

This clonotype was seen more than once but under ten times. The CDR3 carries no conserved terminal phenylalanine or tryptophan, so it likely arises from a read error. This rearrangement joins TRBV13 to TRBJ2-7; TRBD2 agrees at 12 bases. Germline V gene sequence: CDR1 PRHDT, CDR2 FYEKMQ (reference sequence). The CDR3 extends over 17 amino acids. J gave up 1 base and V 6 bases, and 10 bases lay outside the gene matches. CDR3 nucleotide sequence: TGTGCCAGCAGGGTACTAGCGGGGGGCCTCACTTCCTACGAGCAGTACTTA. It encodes CASRVLAGGLTSYEQYL.

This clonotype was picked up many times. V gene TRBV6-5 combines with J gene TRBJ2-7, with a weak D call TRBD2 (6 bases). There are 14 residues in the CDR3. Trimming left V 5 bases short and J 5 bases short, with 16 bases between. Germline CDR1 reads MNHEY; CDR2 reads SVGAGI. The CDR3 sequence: CASSLRGLGDEQYF. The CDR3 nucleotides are TGTGCCAGCAGTCTGAGGGGACTGGGGGACGAGCAGTACTTC.